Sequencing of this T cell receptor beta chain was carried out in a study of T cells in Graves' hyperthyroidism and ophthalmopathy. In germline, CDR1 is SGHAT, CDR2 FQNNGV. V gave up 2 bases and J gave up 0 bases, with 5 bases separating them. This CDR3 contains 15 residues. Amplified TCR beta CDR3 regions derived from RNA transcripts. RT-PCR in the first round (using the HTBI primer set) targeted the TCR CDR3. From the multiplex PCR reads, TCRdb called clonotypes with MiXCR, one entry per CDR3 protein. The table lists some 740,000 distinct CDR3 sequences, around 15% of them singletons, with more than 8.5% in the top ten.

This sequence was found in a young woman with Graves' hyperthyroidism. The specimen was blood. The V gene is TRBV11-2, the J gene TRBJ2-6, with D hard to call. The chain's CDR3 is CASSLHRSGANVLTF. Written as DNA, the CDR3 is TGTGCCAGCAGCTTACACCGCTCTGGGGCCAACGTCCTGACTTTC.